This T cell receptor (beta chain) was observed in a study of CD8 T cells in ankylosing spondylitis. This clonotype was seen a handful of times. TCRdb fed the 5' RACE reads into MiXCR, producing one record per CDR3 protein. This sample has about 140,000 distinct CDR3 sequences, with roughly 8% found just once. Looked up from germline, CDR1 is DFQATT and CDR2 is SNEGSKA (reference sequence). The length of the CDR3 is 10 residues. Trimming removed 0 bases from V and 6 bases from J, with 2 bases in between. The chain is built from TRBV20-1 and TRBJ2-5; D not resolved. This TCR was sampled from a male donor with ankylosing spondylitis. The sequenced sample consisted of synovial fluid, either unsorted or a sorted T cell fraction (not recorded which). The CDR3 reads CSAREKTQYF. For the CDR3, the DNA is TGCAGTGCTAGAGAGAAGACCCAGTACTTC.